Each of the 8 T cell receptor beta chains below was sequenced from the same sample in a study of cytomegalovirus exposure and HLA in healthy donors. PCR employed 60 Vbeta and 13 Jbeta primers. This table comes from immunoSEQ multiplex PCR, and its TCRdb copy is limited to in-frame clones, with some not included. The table records under 130,000 clones, 65% to 85% of them present only once. Sequenced: PBMCs. Source of these receptors: a male donor in good health and CMV-seronegative.

The rearrangement uses TRBV9 and TRBJ2-3; D call uncertain. CDR3 length: 12 residues. Per germline, CDR1 SGDLS and CDR2 YYNGEE. V dropped 3 bases and J dropped 6 bases, with 8 bases sitting between them. CDR3 loop: CASSEIGDTQYF. The CDR3 nucleotides are TGTGCCAGCAGCGAGATCGGGGATACGCAGTATTTT.

J is TRBJ2-6 and V is TRBV6-4; D is possibly TRBD1 (5 bases). The V end lost 6 bases, the J end lost 1 base, and 10 bases lay between the germline ends. The CDR3 spans 15 residues. Germline loops: CDR1 MRHNA, CDR2 SNTAGT. The CDR3 bases are TGTGCCAGCAGGCGTGACAGTTCTGGGGCCAACGTCCTGACTTTC. Amino acid sequence: CASRRDSSGANVLTF.

This chain's CDR3 is CASRRLAGNEQFF. The CDR3 DNA sequence: TGTGCCAGCAGAAGACTAGCAGGAAACGAGCAGTTCTTC. V is TRBV6-5 and J is TRBJ2-1; 7 bases fit TRBD2. Germline trimming cut 6 bases from V and 10 bases from J; bases unmatched to any gene: 9. This CDR3 contains 13 residues. Germline loops: CDR1 MNHEY, CDR2 SVGAGI.

This chain joins TRBV19 and TRBJ2-7; weak D call: TRBD1 (6 bases). Trimming cost V 5 bases and J 6 bases, with 20 bases left between them. The germline V gene has CDR1 LNHDA and CDR2 SQIVND (reference sequence). The CDR3 spans 15 residues. Here the CDR3 DNA reads TGTGCCAGTAGTGGCCAACTGGGGACAAGGGGCGAGCAGTACTTC. Translated: CASSGQLGTRGEQYF.

This clone was recorded a few times. This is likely an artifact of a read error, given a far larger clone one base away. The rearrangement uses TRBV4-1 and TRBJ1-5; 9 bases align to TRBD1. The CDR3 runs to 17 residues. Trimming at V came to 1 base and at J to 5 bases, leaving 9 bases not matched to a gene. From germline, CDR1 is MGHRA and CDR2 YSYEKL. The CDR3 reads CASSQGGSRDRDQPQHF. DNA of the CDR3: TGCGCCAGCAGCCAAGGAGGTAGTAGGGACAGGGATCAGCCCCAGCATTTT.

The rearrangement joins TRBV2 to TRBJ2-1; D is possibly TRBD2 (6 bases). The CDR3 has 15 amino acids. Germline V lookup: CDR1 SNHLY, CDR2 FYNNEI. Between the trimmed V and J ends, which lost 7 bases and 6 bases, there was a span of 19 bases. The DNA for the CDR3 is TGTGCCAGCACGGCGGACTACCTAAAGGGCAATGAGCAGTTCTTC. Translated: CASTADYLKGNEQFF.

V usage is TRBV21-1 and J usage is TRBJ2-3; TRBD2 reflects the table's D call only, with no check against the DNA. TRBV21-1 is marked as a pseudogene. This CDR3 spans 13 amino acids. DNA for the CDR3: TGTGCCAGCGGGAGCGCCGGAGAAGATACGCAGTATTTT. Amino acids: CASGSAGEDTQYF.

This clone has just one count. This chain joins TRBV11-1 and TRBJ2-7; TRBD1 agrees at 8 bases. Looked up from germline, CDR1 is SGHAT and CDR2 is FQDESV (reference sequence). The CDR3 runs 15 residues. The J segment lost 2 bases and the V segment lost 1 base, leaving 4 bases of the junction unmatched. In DNA, the CDR3 is TGTGCCAGCAGCTTAGGTGGGACAGGCACCTACGAGCAGTACTTC. Amino acids: CASSLGGTGTYEQYF.